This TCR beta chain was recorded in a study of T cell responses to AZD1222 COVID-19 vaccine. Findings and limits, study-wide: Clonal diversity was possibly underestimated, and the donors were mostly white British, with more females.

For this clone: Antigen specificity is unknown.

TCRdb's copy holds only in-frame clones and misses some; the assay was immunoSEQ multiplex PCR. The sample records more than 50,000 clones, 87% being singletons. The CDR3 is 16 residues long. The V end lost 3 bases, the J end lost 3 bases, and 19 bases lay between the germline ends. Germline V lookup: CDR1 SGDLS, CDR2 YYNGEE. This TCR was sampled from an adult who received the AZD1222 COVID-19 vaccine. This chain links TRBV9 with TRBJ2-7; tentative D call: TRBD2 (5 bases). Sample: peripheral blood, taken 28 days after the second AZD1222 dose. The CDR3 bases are TGTGCCAGCAGCGCCGGACTGGTGGGCCCGGGCTACGAGCAGTACTTC. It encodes CASSAGLVGPGYEQYF.